Listed below are T cell receptor beta chains from one sample, sequenced in a study of T cell responses to AZD1222 COVID-19 vaccine. Produced via immunoSEQ multiplex PCR; TCRdb's table is partial and in-frame only. There are some 100,000 clones in the sample; 70% to 90% occur only once, and about 15% lies in the top ten. Material: peripheral blood, obtained on day 0 of AZD1222 vaccination. Receptors were obtained from an adult in good health. CDR3s include the opening cysteine and the closing phenylalanine or tryptophan. D genes are given only for firm matches. Rows give clone size only sometimes, using once, few, many, or a class for an expanded clone.

D,J,V,size,DNA,CDR3
.,TRBJ1-4,TRBV7-2,.,TGTGCCAGCAGCTTAACGTGGTCTACTAATGAAAAACTGTTTTTT,CASSLTWSTNEKLFF
TRBD1,TRBJ2-7,TRBV5-4,once,TGTGCCAGCAGCGTGACTGTGACAGGGGGCCACGAGCAGTACTTC,CASSVTVTGGHEQYF
.,TRBJ2-1,TRBV10-3,few,TGTGCCATCAGGGACTACCGAGGGTCCTACAATGAGCAGTTCTTC,CAIRDYRGSYNEQFF
.,TRBJ2-7,TRBV5-4,.,TGTGCCAGCAGCCGTGACCACTACGAGCAGTACTTC,CASSRDHYEQYF
TRBD1,TRBJ1-5,TRBV28,.,TGTGCCAGCAGTTTACACGGGACAGGGGATCAGCCCCAGCATTTT,CASSLHGTGDQPQHF
.,TRBJ1-2,TRBV5-1,.,TGCGCCAGCAGCTTGGGACTGGTGCCAACTAACTATGGCTACACCTTC,CASSLGLVPTNYGYTF
.,TRBJ2-7,TRBV12-5,.,TGTGCTAGTGGTTCGGGAATCCGGTTC,CASGSGIRF
.,TRBJ1-2,TRBV29-1,.,TGCAGCGCGCGACTAGCCCCCGAGAGGGGCTACACCTTC,CSARLAPERGYTF
TRBD1,TRBJ1-2,TRBV13,.,TGTGCCAGCAGCCTCTACAGGGGGGCTGGCTACACCTTC,CASSLYRGAGYTF
.,TRBJ2-7,TRBV5-6,.,TGTGCCAGCAGCCACAGGGCTTCCTACGAGCAGTACTTC,CASSHRASYEQYF
.,TRBJ1-4,TRBV7-9,.,TGTGCCAGCAGCCTGCTATTAGGCAGGCGGGGTGAAAAACTGTTTTTT,CASSLLLGRRGEKLFF
.,TRBJ2-1,TRBV5-1,.,TGCGCCAGCAGTAGGGACTCCCCCGGCAATGAGCAGTTCTTC,CASSRDSPGNEQFF
.,TRBJ2-5,TRBV20-1,.,TGCAGTGCTAGTCCGCTAGCTCGTGAGACCCAGTACTTC,CSASPLARETQYF
.,TRBJ1-2,TRBV2,once,TGTGCCAGCAGCCGAGGCGGCCAACTGGCCTATGGCTACACCTTC,CASSRGGQLAYGYTF
.,TRBJ2-1,TRBV11-2,.,TGTGCCAGCAGCTTAGGACTGGGGGATTACAATGAGCAGTTCTTC,CASSLGLGDYNEQFF
.,TRBJ2-1,TRBV7-2,.,TGTGCCAGCAGCTTAGAGGGGCTAGTCAATGAGCAGTTCTTC,CASSLEGLVNEQFF
.,TRBJ1-2,TRBV7-8,.,TGTGCCAGCAGCTTCAAGGTCGATCTTGGCTACACCTTC,CASSFKVDLGYTF
.,TRBJ2-2,TRBV30,.,TGTGCCTGGAGTGTACTGCGGGAAAACGGGGAGCTGTTTTTT,CAWSVLRENGELFF
TRBD2,TRBJ2-5,TRBV19,.,TGTGCCAGTAGTATTCCTAGCGGGGGGTCTCGGGAGACCCAGTACTTC,CASSIPSGGSRETQYF
.,TRBJ1-5,TRBV6-5,once,TGTGCCAGCAGTCCTACAGGTCCCGAGAATCAGCCCCAGCATTTT,CASSPTGPENQPQHF
TRBD2,TRBJ2-2,TRBV4-1,.,TGCGCCAGCAGCCAAGATCCTGCGAGCGGGGGAGGCACCGGGGAGCTGTTTTTT,CASSQDPASGGGTGELFF
.,TRBJ2-7,TRBV5-1,.,TGCGCCAGCAGCTTGGACCAGACAGGAATCTACGAGCAGTACTTC,CASSLDQTGIYEQYF
TRBD1,TRBJ2-7,TRBV6-2/TRBV6-3,once,TGTGCCAGCAGTTTTGGGACAGGGGTCGAGCAGTACTTC,CASSFGTGVEQYF
TRBD1,TRBJ1-2,TRBV27,.,TGTGCCAGCAGTGGTGGGCTACAGGGGAACTATGGCTACACCTTC,CASSGGLQGNYGYTF
.,TRBJ1-1,TRBV9,.,TGTGCCAGCAGCCGTAGTATGGGCACTGAAGCTTTCTTT,CASSRSMGTEAFF
.,TRBJ1-1,TRBV12-3/TRBV12-4,.,TGTGCCAGCAGTTTCTCCGGGCTCGCTGAAGCTTTCTTT,CASSFSGLAEAFF
.,TRBJ1-2,TRBV10-3,.,TGTGCCATCAGTGAATACTCCCGGGACAAGAGTTATGGCTACACCTTC,CAISEYSRDKSYGYTF
.,TRBJ2-7,TRBV6-6,few,TGTGCCAGCAGACAAGGTCAAGGGCGGACCACCTACGAGCAGTACTTC,CASRQGQGRTTYEQYF
.,TRBJ1-2,TRBV7-2,.,TGTGCCAGCAGCTTATCTGACCGAGTCTACTATGGCTACACCTTC,CASSLSDRVYYGYTF
TRBD2,TRBJ2-7,TRBV9,.,TGTGCCAGCAGCGTAGAGGCTTTAGCGGGGTTGAGGGAGCAGTACTTC,CASSVEALAGLREQYF
.,TRBJ2-1,TRBV3-1/TRBV3-2,once,TGTGCCAGCAGTTACATAGCGGCTGAGCAGTTCTTC,CASSYIAAEQFF
.,TRBJ2-7,TRBV6-2/TRBV6-3,.,TGTGCCAGCAATTACTACTACGAGCAGTACTTC,CASNYYYEQYF
.,TRBJ1-3,TRBV14,.,TGTGCCAGCAGCCAAGTTGGGCAGGGGTCCCCTGGAAACACCATATATTTT,CASSQVGQGSPGNTIYF
TRBD2,TRBJ2-7,TRBV3-1/TRBV3-2,.,TGTGCCAGCAGCCAAGATTATAGCGGGGCCCCCTACGAGCAGTACTTC,CASSQDYSGAPYEQYF
.,TRBJ2-3,TRBV30,.,TGTGCCTGGAGAGGACCCAACACAGATACGCAGTATTTT,CAWRGPNTDTQYF
TRBD1,TRBJ1-1,TRBV29-1,.,TGCAGCGTTGATAGACAGGGGCGGACTGAAGCTTTCTTT,CSVDRQGRTEAFF
.,TRBJ1-6,TRBV7-9,.,TGTGCCAGCAGGCCCACGAGGGACTATAATTCACCCCTCCACTTT,CASRPTRDYNSPLHF
TRBD1,TRBJ1-2,TRBV19,.,TGTGCCAGTAGTACAGTAAACAGGGGGCACGGCTATGGCTACACCTTC,CASSTVNRGHGYGYTF
.,TRBJ1-4,TRBV7-9,few,TGTGCCAGCAGCCTTTCACAGGGACTATTTGAAAAACTGTTTTTT,CASSLSQGLFEKLFF
TRBD1,TRBJ2-2,TRBV5-6,.,TGTGCCAGCAGCTTGTTGGGACAGGGGGCAACCGGGGAGCTGTTTTTT,CASSLLGQGATGELFF
.,TRBJ1-6,TRBV5-1,.,TGCGCCAGCAATCTGGGGGGCAAGGGGCTTTCACCCCTCCACTTT,CASNLGGKGLSPLHF
.,TRBJ2-3,TRBV7-9,.,TGTGCCGGGGGGATGACAGATACGCAGTATTTT,CAGGMTDTQYF
.,TRBJ2-3,TRBV16,.,TGTGCCAGCAGCCAATTGGCGGCTAGCACAGATACGCAGTATTTT,CASSQLAASTDTQYF